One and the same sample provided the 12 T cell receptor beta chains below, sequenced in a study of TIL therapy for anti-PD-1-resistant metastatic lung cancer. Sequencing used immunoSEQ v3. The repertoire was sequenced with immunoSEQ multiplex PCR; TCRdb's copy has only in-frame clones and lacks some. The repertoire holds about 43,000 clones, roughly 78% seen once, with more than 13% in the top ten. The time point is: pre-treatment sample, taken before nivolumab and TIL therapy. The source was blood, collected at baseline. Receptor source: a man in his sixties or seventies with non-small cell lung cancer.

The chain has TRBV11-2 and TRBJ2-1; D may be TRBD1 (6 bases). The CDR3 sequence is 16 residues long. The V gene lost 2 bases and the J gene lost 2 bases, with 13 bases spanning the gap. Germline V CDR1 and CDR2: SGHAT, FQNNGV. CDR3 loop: CASSLRTDDTYNEQFF. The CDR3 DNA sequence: TGTGCCAGCAGCTTAAGGACAGATGATACCTACAATGAGCAGTTCTTC.

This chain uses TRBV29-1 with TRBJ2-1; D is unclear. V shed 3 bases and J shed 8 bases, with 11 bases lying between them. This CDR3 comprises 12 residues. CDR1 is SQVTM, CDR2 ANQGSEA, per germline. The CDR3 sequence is CSVDWNTDEQFF. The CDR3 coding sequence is TGCAGCGTTGATTGGAATACCGATGAGCAGTTCTTC.

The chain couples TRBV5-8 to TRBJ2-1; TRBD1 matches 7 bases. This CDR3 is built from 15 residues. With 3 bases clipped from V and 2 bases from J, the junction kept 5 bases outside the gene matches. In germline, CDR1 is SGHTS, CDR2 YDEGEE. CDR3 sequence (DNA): TGTGCCAGCAGCTCGGGACAGCTAACCTACAATGAGCAGTTCTTC. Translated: CASSSGQLTYNEQFF.

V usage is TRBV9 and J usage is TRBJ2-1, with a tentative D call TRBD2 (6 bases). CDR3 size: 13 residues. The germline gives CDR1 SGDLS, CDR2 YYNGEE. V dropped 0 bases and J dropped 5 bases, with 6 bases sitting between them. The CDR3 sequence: CASSVGGDNEQFF. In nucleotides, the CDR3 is TGTGCCAGCAGCGTAGGGGGGGACAATGAGCAGTTCTTC.

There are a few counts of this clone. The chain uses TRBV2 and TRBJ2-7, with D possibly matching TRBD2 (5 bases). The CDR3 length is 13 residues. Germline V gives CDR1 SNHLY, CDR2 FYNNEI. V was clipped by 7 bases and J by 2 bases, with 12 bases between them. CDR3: CASMGSLAYEQYF. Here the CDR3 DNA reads TGTGCCAGCATGGGGAGTCTAGCCTACGAGCAGTACTTC.

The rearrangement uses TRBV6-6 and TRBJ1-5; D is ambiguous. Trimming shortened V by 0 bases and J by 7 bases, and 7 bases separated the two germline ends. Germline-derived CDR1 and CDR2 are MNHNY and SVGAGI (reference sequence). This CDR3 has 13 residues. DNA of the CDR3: TGTGCCAGCAGTTACTCAACGGGGCAGCCCCAGCATTTT. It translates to CASSYSTGQPQHF.

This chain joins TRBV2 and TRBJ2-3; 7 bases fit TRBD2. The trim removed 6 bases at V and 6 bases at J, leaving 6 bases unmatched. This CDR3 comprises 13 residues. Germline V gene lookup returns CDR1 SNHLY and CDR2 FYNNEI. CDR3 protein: CASRGDYGDTQYF. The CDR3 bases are TGTGCCAGCAGAGGGGACTATGGGGATACGCAGTATTTT.

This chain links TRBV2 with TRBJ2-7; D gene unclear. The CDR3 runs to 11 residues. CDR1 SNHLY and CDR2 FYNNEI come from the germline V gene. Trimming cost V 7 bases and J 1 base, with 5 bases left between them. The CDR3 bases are TGTGCCAGCACTCCTTCCTACGAGCAGTACTTC. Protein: CASTPSYEQYF.

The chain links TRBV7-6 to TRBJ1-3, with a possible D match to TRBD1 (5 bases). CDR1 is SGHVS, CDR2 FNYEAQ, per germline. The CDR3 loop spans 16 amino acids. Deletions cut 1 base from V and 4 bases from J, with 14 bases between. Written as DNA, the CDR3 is TGTGCCAGCAGCTTAGGACAGACGGGACTCGGAAACACCATATATTTT. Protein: CASSLGQTGLGNTIYF.

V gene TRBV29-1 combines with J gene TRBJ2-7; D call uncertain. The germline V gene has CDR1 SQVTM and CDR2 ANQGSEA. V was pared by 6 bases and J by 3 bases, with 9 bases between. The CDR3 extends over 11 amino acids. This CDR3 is CSVAMNYEQYF. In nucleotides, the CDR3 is TGCAGCGTGGCGATGAACTACGAGCAGTACTTC.

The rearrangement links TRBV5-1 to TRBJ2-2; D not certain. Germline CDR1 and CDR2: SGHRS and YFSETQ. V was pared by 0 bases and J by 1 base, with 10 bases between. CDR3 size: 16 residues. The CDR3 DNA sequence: TGCGCCAGCAGCTTGGCCCGCGGTGGGAACACCGGGGAGCTGTTTTTT. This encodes CASSLARGGNTGELFF.

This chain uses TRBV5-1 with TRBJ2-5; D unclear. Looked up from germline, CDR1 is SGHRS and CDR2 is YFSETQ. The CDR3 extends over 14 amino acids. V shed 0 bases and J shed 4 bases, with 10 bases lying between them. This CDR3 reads CASSLVGRLETQYF. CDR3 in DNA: TGCGCCAGCAGCTTGGTTGGCAGGTTAGAGACCCAGTACTTC.